These 18 T cell receptor beta chains share one sample of origin, sequenced in a study of blood T cell repertoires in COVID-19. Assay used: immunoSEQ multiplex PCR; TCRdb lists only in-frame clones, some missing. Seen here are around 130,000 clones, around 80% observed once, and the top ten hold approximately 10%. The sequenced sample consisted of peripheral blood. The receptors derive from a human donor in a cohort sampled during active COVID-19.

V is TRBV4-2 and J is TRBJ1-1; 7 nucleotides align to TRBD1. Germline V gene sequence: CDR1 LGHNA, CDR2 YNFKEQ. V lost 2 bases, J lost 12 bases, and 9 bases stayed unmatched. The length of the CDR3 is 13 residues. The CDR3 reads CASSQLGTDGTFF. CDR3 coding DNA: TGTGCCAGCAGCCAACTCGGGACAGACGGAACTTTCTTT.

This clone was seen once. This chain joins TRBV7-6 and TRBJ1-3, with D maybe TRBD1 (5 bases). The germline gives CDR1 SGHVS, CDR2 FNYEAQ. V was trimmed by 6 bases and J by 0 bases, leaving 18 bases between them. This CDR3 region has 17 residues. The CDR3: CASSLRVGDYSGNTIYF. The CDR3 bases are TGTGCCAGCAGTCTCAGGGTCGGAGATTACTCTGGAAACACCATATATTTT.

J is TRBJ2-5 and V is TRBV9; 13 positions match TRBD2. V lost 2 bases to trimming and J lost 4 bases; unmatched junction nucleotides: 5. CDR3 length: 16 residues. Looked up from germline, CDR1 is SGDLS and CDR2 is YYNGEE. The CDR3 DNA reads as TGTGCCAGCAGCGTGACTAGCGGGGGGCCAGGAGAGACCCAGTACTTC. Residues: CASSVTSGGPGETQYF.

The rearrangement uses TRBV3-1 (or the pseudogene TRBV3-2) and TRBJ2-3; the match to TRBD2 covers 10 bases. This CDR3 region has 16 residues. Germline CDR1 reads LGHDT; CDR2 reads YNNKEL (reference sequence). The trim removed 4 bases at V and 10 bases at J, leaving 14 bases unmatched. Here the CDR3 DNA reads TGTGCCAGCAGCCGTCAGCGGGGGGGCTACCCCACGGCGCAGTATTTT. It specifies CASSRQRGGYPTAQYF.

CDR3 sequence reads: CASSAPEGETQYF. The CDR3 DNA is TGTGCCAGCAGCGCTCCAGAGGGAGAGACCCAGTACTTC. This chain connects TRBV12-3 or TRBV12-4 to TRBJ2-5; D is perhaps TRBD2 (5 bases). The CDR3 totals 13 residues. V gave up 6 bases and J gave up 4 bases, with 12 bases separating them.

The rearrangement joins TRBV7-6 to TRBJ2-1, with 7 bases lining up with TRBD1. This CDR3 comprises 18 residues. Germline V CDR1 and CDR2: SGHVS, FNYEAQ. V dropped 1 base and J dropped 3; count of bases not matched to a gene: 12. CDR3 DNA sequence: TGTGCCAGCAGCTTAGAAGGGCCGACAGGGTTAATCTACAATGAGCAGTTCTTC. Translated: CASSLEGPTGLIYNEQFF.

The J gene is TRBJ2-1, the V gene TRBV24-1, with TRBD2 as a possible D gene (7 bases). This CDR3 is built from 18 residues. V was clipped by 6 bases and J by 3 bases, with 23 bases between them. The V gene's germline CDR1 is KGHDR and CDR2 SFDVKD. The CDR3 nucleotides read TGTGCCACCAGTAGGGGTCCTAGAGTGGGGGGGCACTACAATGAGCAGTTCTTC. It yields the protein CATSRGPRVGGHYNEQFF.

The chain employs TRBV9 and TRBJ2-7; possible D gene TRBD2, 6 bases. CDR3 length: 16 amino acids. V lost 3 bases to trimming and J lost 2 bases, with 18 bases between them. Germline lookup yields CDR1 SGDLS and CDR2 YYNGEE. The CDR3 reads CASSAHLGGATYEQYF. The CDR3 DNA reads as TGTGCCAGCAGCGCGCATTTGGGAGGCGCGACCTACGAGCAGTACTTC.

This sequence joins TRBV30 and TRBJ1-2; tentatively, D is TRBD1 (5 bases). The CDR3 runs to 12 residues. Trimming removed 4 bases at V and 4 bases at J, with 10 bases between. CDR1 is GTSNPN, CDR2 SVGIG, per germline (reference sequence). The CDR3 sequence is CAWTSQGYGYTF. CDR3 nucleotides: TGTGCCTGGACCTCCCAGGGCTATGGCTACACCTTC.

The chain recombines TRBV2 with TRBJ2-2; tentative D call: TRBD1 (7 bases). The germline V and J ends were trimmed by 6 bases and 0 bases, with 11 bases remaining between them. The CDR3 is 15 residues long. Germline CDR1 reads SNHLY; CDR2 reads FYNNEI. The CDR3 loop reads CASSRGTANTGELFF. The CDR3 nucleotides are TGTGCCAGCAGCCGCGGGACAGCGAACACCGGGGAGCTGTTTTTT.

This chain joins TRBV30 and TRBJ2-3, with 12 bases that match TRBD1. V lost 0 bases to trimming and J lost 5 bases; unmatched junction nucleotides: 12. The CDR3 runs 18 residues. CDR1 and CDR2 (germline): GTSNPN, SVGIG (reference sequence). The CDR3 coding sequence is TGTGCCTGGAGTGTACGGAACCCGGGACAGGGGGCGTTAGATACGCAGTATTTT. Translating it yields CAWSVRNPGQGALDTQYF. Full variable domain (outside the CDR3, taken from reference TRBV30 and TRBJ2-3): SQTIHQWPATLVQPVGSPLSLECTVEGTSNPNLYWYRQAAGRGLQLLFYSVGIGQISSEVPQNLSASRPQDRQFILSSKKLLLSDSGFYLCAWSVRNPGQGALDTQYFGPGTRLTVL.

The table lists this clone with a few counts. The rearrangement uses TRBV19 and TRBJ2-4; D is unresolved. From germline, CDR1 is LNHDA and CDR2 SQIVND (reference sequence). The CDR3 is made up of 15 amino acids. Trimming stripped 4 bases from V and 2 bases from J, with 12 bases between. CDR3 residues: CASSTPRGPKNIQYF. As DNA, the CDR3 is TGTGCCAGTAGTACCCCGCGTGGGCCCAAAAACATTCAGTACTTC.

This chain joins TRBV19 and TRBJ1-5, with 8 nucleotides matching TRBD1. There are 17 residues in the CDR3. CDR1 and CDR2 (germline): LNHDA, SQIVND (reference sequence). Trimming at V came to 1 base and at J to 4 bases, leaving 9 bases not matched to a gene. The CDR3 region is CASSIGGVGQGNQPQHF. CDR3 coding DNA: TGTGCCAGTAGTATAGGAGGCGTAGGACAGGGTAATCAGCCCCAGCATTTT.

Only a few counts were recorded for this clone. This chain connects TRBV25-1 to TRBJ2-2; D gene unclear. Germline V CDR1 and CDR2: MGHDK, SYGVNS. Trimming removed 7 bases at V and 0 bases at J, with 12 bases between. This CDR3 spans 15 amino acids. The CDR3 protein is CASTVNTANTGELFF. The CDR3 bases are TGTGCCAGCACCGTGAACACAGCGAACACCGGGGAGCTGTTTTTT.

This clone came up a few times. V gene TRBV12-3 or TRBV12-4 combines with J gene TRBJ2-3; tentatively, D is TRBD2 (5 bases). The CDR3 sequence is 13 residues long. V lost 0 bases and J lost 6, with 7 bases in between. CDR3 DNA sequence: TGTGCCAGCAGTTTAGCCGGGGTTGATACGCAGTATTTT. Amino acids: CASSLAGVDTQYF.

This sequence joins TRBV3-1 (or the pseudogene TRBV3-2) and TRBJ2-2, with TRBD1 identical over 7 bases. Per germline, CDR1 LGHDT and CDR2 YNNKEL (reference sequence). This CDR3 region has 16 residues. The V and J ends lost 0 bases and 2 bases, in that order; junction bases with no gene match: 3. The CDR3 loop is CASSQEGTANTGELFF. Written as DNA, the CDR3 is TGTGCCAGCAGCCAAGAAGGGACAGCTAACACCGGGGAGCTGTTTTTT.

This clone has a single count. This sequence joins TRBV6-2 or TRBV6-3 and TRBJ1-1, with 7 bases lining up with TRBD1. This CDR3 is 16 amino acids long. Trimming took 4 bases from V and 2 from J; bases not matched to a gene: 10. Per the germline V gene, CDR1 is MNHEY and CDR2 is SVGEGT. CDR3 amino acids: CASSSHPGTANTEAFF. The CDR3 DNA reads TGTGCCAGCAGTTCGCATCCCGGGACAGCTAACACTGAAGCTTTCTTT.

This chain connects TRBV10-2 to TRBJ1-1; possibly TRBD1 for D (5 bases). Trimming removed 5 bases at V and 2 bases at J, with 9 bases between. The CDR3 spans 13 residues. Germline V gives CDR1 WSHSY, CDR2 SAAADI. Written as DNA, the CDR3 is TGCGCCAGCAGTAGACAGACCAACACTGAAGCTTTCTTT. Its protein product is CASSRQTNTEAFF.